This TCR beta chain was captured in a study of OX40 agonist ivuxolimab in advanced cancers. Background on the study: Participants averaged approximately 65 years of age (range roughly 23 to 80) and were approximately 81% male. Study findings and constraints: Averaging showed that CD8+ T cells had more expanded clones than CD4+ did.

As to this clone: Its antigen is as yet unknown.

The CDR3 consists of 14 residues. The V end was cut by 0 bases, the J end by 6 bases, with 10 bases between. The V gene's germline CDR1 is SGDLS and CDR2 YYNGEE. Assay: immunoSEQ multiplex PCR; the TCRdb copy retains only in-frame clones and omits some. Found here are over 70,000 clones, roughly 88% of them singletons; the top ten hold 6.9%. V and J are TRBV9 and TRBJ2-4, with D hard to call. This clonotype was sampled from an adult with an advanced solid tumor such as melanoma, head and neck, liver or kidney cancer. Here the sequenced sample was CD4+ or CD8+ T cells sorted from blood, taken in a trial of the OX40 agonist ivuxolimab. CDR3 coding DNA: TGTGCCAGCAGCGTAGGGACCGTCGGAAACATTCAGTACTTC. It is translated as CASSVGTVGNIQYF.